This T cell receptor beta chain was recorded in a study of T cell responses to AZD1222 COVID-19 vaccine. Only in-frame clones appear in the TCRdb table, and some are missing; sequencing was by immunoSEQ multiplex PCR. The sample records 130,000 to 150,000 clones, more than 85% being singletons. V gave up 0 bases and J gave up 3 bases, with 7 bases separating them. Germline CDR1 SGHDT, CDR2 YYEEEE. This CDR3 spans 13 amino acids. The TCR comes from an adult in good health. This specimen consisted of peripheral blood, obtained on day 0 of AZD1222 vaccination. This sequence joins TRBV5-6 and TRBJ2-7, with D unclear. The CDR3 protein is CASSLVDVYEQYF. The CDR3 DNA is TGTGCCAGCAGCTTGGTTGACGTCTACGAGCAGTACTTC.